These T cell receptor beta chains were read from a single sample in a study of OX40 agonist ivuxolimab in advanced cancers. Data came from immunoSEQ multiplex PCR; TCRdb stores just in-frame clones and leaves some out. In the table there are just under 85,000 clones, 70% to 90% of which are singletons. Source: CD4+ or CD8+ T cells sorted from blood, taken in a trial of the OX40 agonist ivuxolimab. The receptors were gathered from an adult with an advanced solid tumor such as melanoma, head and neck, liver or kidney cancer. Both conserved end residues are part of each CDR3. The D gene is left open where the match is weak. Size is omitted from some rows. Given values are once, few, many or a class for expanded clones.

D gene	V gene	J gene	clone size	CDR3 DNA	CDR3 protein
TRBD1	TRBV7-6	TRBJ2-7	-	TGTGCCAGCAGCAGACAGGGAAACGAGCAGTACTTC	CASSRQGNEQYF
TRBD2	TRBV11-3	TRBJ2-1	-	TGTGCCAGCAGCTTAGATGGGGGAGGGGAGCAGTTCTTC	CASSLDGGGEQFF
-	TRBV19	TRBJ2-5	-	TGTGCCACCGACTCTGGGGGCTCGGGGGAGACCCAGTACTTC	CATDSGGSGETQYF
TRBD1	TRBV27	TRBJ2-2	-	TGTGCCAGCAGTACGGGACAGGGGACCGGGGAGCTGTTTTTT	CASSTGQGTGELFF
TRBD1	TRBV6-1	TRBJ1-3	-	TGTGCCAGCAGGGTGGACAGGGGGCTAAACACCATATATTTT	CASRVDRGLNTIYF
TRBD1	TRBV5-1	TRBJ1-3	-	TGCGCCAGCAGCTTCCAGGGGGCGCCCGGAAACACCATATATTTT	CASSFQGAPGNTIYF
-	TRBV29-1	TRBJ2-7	-	TGCAGCGCCGCGCACGTAAATTACGAGCAGTACTTC	CSAAHVNYEQYF
TRBD1	TRBV4-3	TRBJ1-6	-	TGCGCCAGCAGCCAACCGGACAGGGATAATTCACCCCTCCACTTT	CASSQPDRDNSPLHF
TRBD2	TRBV7-2	TRBJ2-5	-	TGTGCCAGCAGCTTAACCGGGGGGCAAGAGACCCAGTACTTC	CASSLTGGQETQYF
TRBD1	TRBV5-1	TRBJ2-7	-	TGCGCCAGCAGCCTCGACAGGGTCAGGTACGAGCAGTACTTC	CASSLDRVRYEQYF
-	TRBV7-9	TRBJ2-3	-	TGTGCCAGCAGCGGGGGACGCACAGATACGCAGTATTTT	CASSGGRTDTQYF
TRBD1	TRBV7-9	TRBJ2-3	once	TGTGCCAGCAGCTCAGGACAGGGGCACACAGATACGCAGTATTTT	CASSSGQGHTDTQYF
-	TRBV18	TRBJ2-2	few	TGTGCCAGCTCACCCATAGCGACGAACACCGGGGAGCTGTTTTTT	CASSPIATNTGELFF
TRBD2	TRBV11-2	TRBJ2-7	-	TGTGCCAGCAGCTCCATCCTTCGGCTTAGCGGGACCACCTACGAGCAGTACTTC	CASSSILRLSGTTYEQYF
-	TRBV7-9	TRBJ2-1	-	TGTGCCAGCAGTAGGGAGGGGGCAAGGGGGCCCTACAATGAGCAGTTCTTC	CASSREGARGPYNEQFF
-	TRBV28	TRBJ2-4	-	TGTGCCAGCAGTTTGGGTGAGGGGTTAGCCAAAAACATTCAGTACTTC	CASSLGEGLAKNIQYF
TRBD1	TRBV7-2	TRBJ1-2	-	TGTGCCAGCACTGGGACAGGGAGAAACTATGGCTACACCTTC	CASTGTGRNYGYTF
-	TRBV7-2	TRBJ1-5	-	TGTGCCAGCAGCTTAAGGGGCGGAGATCAGCCCCAGCATTTT	CASSLRGGDQPQHF
TRBD1	TRBV14	TRBJ1-1	-	TGTGCCAGCAGCCCGAGGACAGGGCTTGGGGACACTGAAGCTTTCTTT	CASSPRTGLGDTEAFF
-	TRBV4-1	TRBJ1-5	many	TGCGCCAGCAGCCAAGATGAGGCGGTTCATCAGCCCCAGCATTTT	CASSQDEAVHQPQHF